A single sample gave rise to the 18 T cell receptor beta chains below, sequenced in a study of T cells in Graves' hyperthyroidism and ophthalmopathy. Researchers took RNA transcripts and amplified the TCR beta CDR3 regions from them. TCR CDR3 regions were first amplified by RT-PCR with HTBI primers. TCRdb used MiXCR to reprocess the multiplex PCR reads, holding one entry per CDR3 protein. The sample lists about 380,000 distinct CDR3 sequences; more than 11% were seen once. The sample comprised blood. The receptors shown here come from an older woman with Graves' hyperthyroidism.

This clonotype was found a few times. The chain is built from TRBV19 and TRBJ1-2, with a tentative D call TRBD1 (5 bases). The CDR3 extends over 13 amino acids. With 6 bases removed from V and 8 bases from J, the gap between germline ends came to 16 bases. The germline V gene encodes CDR1 LNHDA and CDR2 SQIVND (reference sequence). Written as DNA, the CDR3 is TGTGCCAGTAGGACTGGGGGGGTCAGCGGCTACACCTTC. It is translated as CASRTGGVSGYTF.

The chain recombines TRBV30 with TRBJ2-5; 15 positions match TRBD2. V shed 5 bases and J 4 bases; nucleotides not matched to a gene: 5. Looked up from germline, CDR1 is GTSNPN and CDR2 is SVGIG (reference sequence). This CDR3 has 15 residues. The CDR3 DNA sequence: TGTGCCTGGGAGGGACTAGCGGGAGGTACAGAGACCCAGTACTTC. This translates into CAWEGLAGGTETQYF.

In this sample, this clonotype turned up a few times. The V and J genes are TRBV5-1 and TRBJ2-6; TRBD1 matches at 9 bases. The germline V gene encodes CDR1 SGHRS and CDR2 YFSETQ. This CDR3 is built from 17 residues. V lost 3 bases, J lost 2 bases, and 6 bases stayed unmatched. The CDR3, as DNA: TGCGCCAGCAGCTCCTTGGGACAGGGTGCTGGGGCCAACGTCCTGACTTTC. Its translation: CASSSLGQGAGANVLTF.

There are many counts of this clonotype. The CDR3 DNA sequence: TGTGCCACCAACGAAGCGGGGGGCTCCTACAATGAGCAGTTCTTC. Residues: CATNEAGGSYNEQFF. The V gene is TRBV24-1, the J gene TRBJ2-1, with 9 bases lining up with TRBD2. CDR3 length equals 15 residues. Trimming cost V 8 bases and J 0 bases; bases outside gene matches: 4. Per the germline V gene, CDR1 is KGHDR and CDR2 is SFDVKD.

This clonotype was seen repeatedly, ten times or more. This chain joins TRBV20-1 and TRBJ2-1; 7 bases agree with TRBD2. V was pared by 5 bases and J by 1 base, with 14 bases of the junction left unmatched. This CDR3 spans 17 amino acids. Germline values: CDR1 DFQATT, CDR2 SNEGSKA (reference sequence). The DNA of the CDR3 is TGCAGTGCTGGGGGGTGGGAGGGATCGGTATCCTACAATGAGCAGTTCTTC. This sequence encodes CSAGGWEGSVSYNEQFF.

J is TRBJ2-7 and V is TRBV6-1; D gene unclear. The V end lost 2 bases, the J end lost 0 bases, and 14 bases lay between the germline ends. Germline V lookup: CDR1 MNHNS, CDR2 SASEGT. CDR3 length equals 16 residues. Here the CDR3 DNA reads TGTGCCAGCAGTGAACTGACCACCTCGAGCTCCTACGAGCAGTACTTC. Amino acid sequence: CASSELTTSSSYEQYF.

This clonotype was picked up many times. The chain has TRBV7-8 and TRBJ1-5, with 9 positions matching TRBD1. Germline values: CDR1 SGHVS, CDR2 FQNEAQ. This CDR3 has 15 amino acids. The V and J ends lost 2 bases and 5 bases, in that order; junction bases with no gene match: 4. The CDR3 region is CASSLQGTGYQPQHF. CDR3 DNA sequence: TGTGCCAGCAGCTTACAAGGGACAGGGTATCAGCCCCAGCATTTT.

This clonotype has a count of ten or more. The rearrangement uses TRBV11-1 and TRBJ2-3; 11 nucleotides line up with TRBD1. With 4 bases clipped from V and 5 bases from J, the junction kept 2 bases outside the gene matches. This CDR3 is 14 amino acids long. Germline CDR1 reads SGHAT; CDR2 reads FQDESV (reference sequence). The chain's CDR3 is CASSSGQGGDTQYF. The CDR3 DNA sequence: TGTGCCAGCAGCTCGGGACAGGGGGGAGATACGCAGTATTTT.

This clonotype was counted a few times. This chain connects TRBV7-2 to TRBJ2-2; unclear D gene. The CDR3 covers 13 residues. Trimming pared 2 bases from V and 6 bases from J, leaving 7 bases between. Per the germline V gene, CDR1 is SGHTA and CDR2 is FQGNSA. This chain's CDR3 is CASSLSVAGELFF. Written as DNA, the CDR3 is TGTGCCAGCAGCTTATCTGTGGCCGGGGAGCTGTTTTTT.

This clonotype was found many times. The chain employs TRBV28 and TRBJ1-2; no clear D. The length of the CDR3 is 13 residues. With 6 bases removed from V and 6 bases from J, the gap between germline ends came to 14 bases. CDR1 is MDHEN, CDR2 SYDVKM, per germline. CDR3 protein: CASSPWAFDGYTF. The CDR3 nucleotides are TGTGCCAGCAGCCCATGGGCCTTCGATGGCTACACCTTC.

At least ten counts were recorded for this clonotype. This chain links TRBV30 with TRBJ1-5; 7 nucleotides align to TRBD1. Germline CDR1 and CDR2: GTSNPN and SVGIG (reference sequence). There are 14 residues in the CDR3. V shed 3 bases, J shed 4 bases, and the junction held 6 bases outside the gene matches. The CDR3 sequence is CAWSRGTVNQPQHF. CDR3 DNA: TGTGCCTGGAGCCGAGGGACAGTAAATCAGCCCCAGCATTTT.

This clonotype was seen more than once but under ten times. This may be a read error, as it is one base from a much larger clone. This chain links TRBV2 with TRBJ2-6, with TRBD1 as a possible D gene (5 bases). This CDR3 is 17 amino acids long. Germline CDR1 reads SNHLY; CDR2 reads FYNNEI. Trimming took off 6 bases at V and 0 bases at J, with 15 bases between the two ends. In nucleotides, the CDR3 is TGTGCCAGCAGCAACAGGAGCCCTTACTCTGGGGCCAACGTCCTGACTTTC. As protein: CASSNRSPYSGANVLTF.

V and J are TRBV6-9 and TRBJ2-6; no clear D gene. Trimming took off 4 bases at V and 0 bases at J, with 10 bases between the two ends. Per the germline V gene, CDR1 is MNHGY and CDR2 is SVAAGI. This CDR3 comprises 16 residues. The CDR3 sequence is CASSSLSPSGANVLTF. CDR3 DNA sequence: TGTGCCAGCAGTTCTCTATCTCCCTCTGGGGCCAACGTCCTGACTTTC.

This clonotype was counted many times. This chain uses TRBV20-1 with TRBJ2-3; D unclear. Germline assignment: CDR1 DFQATT and CDR2 SNEGSKA (reference sequence). The CDR3 totals 14 residues. Trimming removed 3 bases from V and 4 bases from J, with 14 bases in between. Written as DNA, the CDR3 is TGCAGTGCTAGGAAGGCTCTTACTCCAGATACGCAGTATTTT. Translation: CSARKALTPDTQYF.

Only a few counts were recorded for this clonotype. The chain is built from TRBV19 and TRBJ2-4, with 8 bases matching TRBD1. Germline CDR1 LNHDA, CDR2 SQIVND (reference sequence). J was trimmed by 3 bases and V by 4 bases; bases with no gene match: 8. CDR3 length equals 16 residues. CDR3 sequence reads: CASSTQGAHDKNIQYF. DNA of the CDR3: TGTGCCAGTAGTACCCAGGGGGCTCATGACAAAAACATTCAGTACTTC.

In its sample, this clonotype was seen many times. The chain combines TRBV15 with TRBJ1-4; D possibly corresponds to TRBD1 (6 bases). CDR1 and CDR2 from the germline V gene are LNHNV and YYDKDF (reference sequence). There are 15 residues in the CDR3. V lost 0 bases and J lost 4, with 9 bases in between. The CDR3 DNA follows: TGTGCCACCAGCAGAGATTTACAGGGTAATGAAAAACTGTTTTTT. Protein: CATSRDLQGNEKLFF.

This clonotype was recorded many times. The chain links TRBV3-1 to TRBJ1-1; D not resolved. CDR1 and CDR2 (germline): LGHDT, YNNKEL (reference sequence). The CDR3 has 13 residues. The germline V and J ends were trimmed by 4 bases and 1 base, with 7 bases remaining between them. DNA for the CDR3: TGTGCCAGCAGCCCCCGGGCGAACACTGAAGCTTTCTTT. Its translation is CASSPRANTEAFF.

Concerning this clonotype itself: A much larger clone sits a single nucleotide away, making a read error possible. This likely comes from a read error, as the CDR3 has no conserved phenylalanine or tryptophan at its end. The chain links TRBV20-1 to TRBJ2-5, with D possibly matching TRBD2 (5 bases). Per germline, CDR1 DFQATT and CDR2 SNEGSKA (reference sequence). The CDR3 contains 12 residues. Trimming removed 5 bases from V and 7 bases from J, with 14 bases in between. CDR3: CSAQREYGTQYL. The CDR3 DNA reads TGCAGTGCTCAAAGGGAGTATGGGACCCAGTACCTC.